This T cell receptor (beta chain) was found in a study of cytomegalovirus exposure and HLA in healthy donors. The CDR3 contains 15 residues. V lost 7 bases to trimming and J lost 2 bases, with 14 bases between them. Germline CDR1 is MNHEY and CDR2 is SVGAGI. PCR amplification relied on 60 Vbeta primers (plus 13 Jbeta primers). Here immunoSEQ multiplex PCR was the method, and the copy in TCRdb shows in-frame clones only, minus some. The sample lists about 120,000 clones, 60% to 85% occurring once. The sequence derives from a woman between 35 and 50 years old in good health and CMV-seropositive. The specimen sequenced was PBMCs. This chain connects TRBV6-5 to TRBJ2-2; no clear D. CDR3 coding DNA: TGTGCCAGCAAGAATCGGTACCGTAACACCGGGGAGCTGTTTTTT. This encodes CASKNRYRNTGELFF.